These 2 T cell receptor beta chains came from one sample sequenced in a study of T-cell memory formation after mild COVID-19. TCRdb analysed the 5' RACE reads with MiXCR anew, one entry per CDR3 protein. Of 100,000 to 150,000 distinct CDR3 sequences in the sample, approximately 6.3% were seen once. Source material: PBMCs or a T cell subset sorted from them (not recorded which). These TCRs come from an adult woman who had mild COVID-19 (a few samples of this study predate the infection). Cell type and time point are not known.

The table lists this clonotype with a few counts. The rearrangement links TRBV6-5 to TRBJ2-6; tentatively, D is TRBD2 (5 bases). CDR1 is MNHEY, CDR2 SVGAGI, per germline. The CDR3 contains 15 residues. V dropped 6 bases and J dropped 0 bases, with 9 bases sitting between them. This CDR3 reads CASRRDYSGANVLTF. In DNA, the CDR3 is TGTGCCAGCAGACGAGACTACTCTGGGGCCAACGTCCTGACTTTC.

The gene calls are TRBV6-2 or TRBV6-3 and TRBJ1-5; D remains unclear. The CDR3 runs 15 residues. With 2 bases removed from V and 2 bases from J, the gap between germline ends came to 10 bases. Germline loops: CDR1 MNHEY, CDR2 SVGEGT. The CDR3 sequence: CASSYPGGGNQPQHF. DNA of the CDR3: TGTGCCAGCAGTTACCCGGGAGGTGGCAATCAGCCCCAGCATTTT.